This TCR beta chain is drawn from a study of blood T cell repertoires in COVID-19. Looking at the study overall: Sites across the United States, Italy and Spain contributed samples from acute and convalescent COVID-19. The cDNA or gDNA used as material had been derived from T cells, B-cell-depleted T cells, or PBMCs.

The trim removed 2 bases at V and 4 bases at J, leaving 7 bases unmatched. The CDR3 runs 17 residues. The germline gives CDR1 LGHNA, CDR2 YSLEER. As processed by the authors: It was from reference gene primer amplification that nucleated cell counts were estimated. The repertoire was sequenced with immunoSEQ multiplex PCR; TCRdb's copy has only in-frame clones and lacks some. V and J calls and clone size are those listed in that table; D and trimming were worked out from the DNA. Of 250,000 to 350,000 clones detected, about nine tenths appear once; the ten largest clones hold about 7%. This clone was observed once.

This chain joins TRBV4-3 and TRBJ2-5, with TRBD2 identical over 13 bases. This TCR was recovered from a woman in her thirties who had recovered from COVID-19. The sample comprised peripheral blood. Written as DNA, the CDR3 is TGCGCCAGCAGCCAATCTAGACTAGCGGGGGGAGGAGAGACCCAGTACTTC. Translation gives CASSQSRLAGGGETQYF.